Below are 10 T cell receptor beta chains sequenced from a single sample in a study of blood T cell repertoires in COVID-19. TCRdb keeps only in-frame clones here, not all; method: immunoSEQ multiplex PCR. This table has about 300,000 clones, under 90% appearing once. The sequencing sample was made of PBMCs or T cells enriched from blood (not recorded which). These receptors all come from a man in his 60s who had recovered from COVID-19.

This clone was counted once. Distinct nucleotide sequences in the sample also encode this CDR3. The rearrangement joins TRBV28 to TRBJ2-7; weak D call: TRBD1 (6 bases). This CDR3 has 14 amino acids. Per germline, CDR1 MDHEN and CDR2 SYDVKM. V gave up 3 bases and J gave up 2 bases, with 11 bases separating them. The CDR3 bases are TGTGCCAGCAGTTTTGGGGGCTCAACCTACGAGCAGTACTTC. Amino acid sequence: CASSFGGSTYEQYF.

The gene calls are TRBV19 and TRBJ1-2, with 7 bases that match TRBD1. Germline CDR1 is LNHDA and CDR2 is SQIVND (reference sequence). V dropped 7 bases and J dropped 1; count of bases not matched to a gene: 9. This CDR3 has 15 amino acids. CDR3 sequence: CASTPQGSLNYGYTF. CDR3 nucleotides: TGTGCCAGTACCCCACAGGGGTCGCTTAACTATGGCTACACCTTC.

The chain combines TRBV3-1 (or the pseudogene TRBV3-2) with TRBJ2-2; possible D gene TRBD1, 5 bases. The germline V gene encodes CDR1 LGHDT and CDR2 YNNKEL (reference sequence). The germline V and J ends were trimmed by 4 bases and 0 bases, with 9 bases remaining between them. CDR3 length: 15 residues. The CDR3 DNA follows: TGTGCCAGCAGCCTTCGACAGTCGAACACCGGGGAGCTGTTTTTT. Its translation is CASSLRQSNTGELFF.

This chain joins TRBV3-1 (or the pseudogene TRBV3-2) and TRBJ1-6; TRBD1 matches 9 bases. Trimming took 0 bases from V and 10 from J; bases not matched to a gene: 13. CDR1 and CDR2 (germline): LGHDT, YNNKEL (reference sequence). The CDR3 contains 18 residues. CDR3 sequence (DNA): TGTGCCAGCAGCCAAGATTGGGGACAGGGCCCCTCCGGGTCACCCCTCCACTTT. Its protein is CASSQDWGQGPSGSPLHF.

The chain uses TRBV5-1 and TRBJ1-1; 7 bases fit TRBD1. The germline gives CDR1 SGHRS, CDR2 YFSETQ. J was trimmed by 0 bases and V by 4 bases; bases with no gene match: 3. This CDR3 comprises 14 residues. The DNA for the CDR3 is TGCGCCAGCAGCGCGGGACAGCTGAACACTGAAGCTTTCTTT. It encodes CASSAGQLNTEAFF.

This rearrangement joins TRBV5-1 to TRBJ2-3, with TRBD2 identical over 12 bases. The germline CDR1 and CDR2 sequences are SGHRS and YFSETQ. Unmatched junction bases numbered 6, after V lost 4 bases and J lost 9 bases. The CDR3 has 14 amino acids. In DNA form, the CDR3 reads TGCGCCAGCAGCCCGACTAGCGGGAGCTCGACGCAGTATTTT. Encoded protein: CASSPTSGSSTQYF.

This chain joins TRBV6-5 and TRBJ1-1; a weak D match, TRBD1 (5 bases). CDR1 and CDR2 from the germline V gene are MNHEY and SVGAGI. This CDR3 contains 14 residues. V was pared by 6 bases and J by 0 bases, with 11 bases between. The chain's CDR3 is CASRRQSMNTEAFF. In DNA form, the CDR3 reads TGTGCCAGCAGAAGACAGAGCATGAACACTGAAGCTTTCTTT.

The chain carries TRBV12-2 and TRBJ1-3. TRBV12-2 is a pseudogene locus. This CDR3 is 17 amino acids long. The CDR3 protein is CASRLPGGTCSGNTIYF. CDR3 bases: TGTGCAAGTCGCCTTCCGGGAGGAACTTGTTCTGGAAACACCATATATTTT.

This clone was counted between two and nine times. The rearrangement links TRBV4-1 to TRBJ1-5, with TRBD1 matching 9 bases. Germline trimming cut 1 base from V and 4 bases from J; bases unmatched to any gene: 8. Germline CDR1 reads MGHRA; CDR2 reads YSYEKL. This CDR3 is 17 amino acids long. In DNA form, the CDR3 reads TGCGCCAGCAGCCAAGCTTCCTGGACAGGGGCAAATCAGCCCCAGCATTTT. Translating it yields CASSQASWTGANQPQHF.

Only one count was recorded for this clone. The genes are TRBV28 and TRBJ2-2; D may be TRBD2 (6 bases). The CDR3 totals 15 residues. V shed 9 bases and J shed 0 bases, with 14 bases lying between them. The germline gives CDR1 MDHEN, CDR2 SYDVKM. CDR3 loop: CASGGTVANTGELFF. The CDR3 bases are TGTGCCAGTGGGGGGACCGTTGCGAACACCGGGGAGCTGTTTTTT.